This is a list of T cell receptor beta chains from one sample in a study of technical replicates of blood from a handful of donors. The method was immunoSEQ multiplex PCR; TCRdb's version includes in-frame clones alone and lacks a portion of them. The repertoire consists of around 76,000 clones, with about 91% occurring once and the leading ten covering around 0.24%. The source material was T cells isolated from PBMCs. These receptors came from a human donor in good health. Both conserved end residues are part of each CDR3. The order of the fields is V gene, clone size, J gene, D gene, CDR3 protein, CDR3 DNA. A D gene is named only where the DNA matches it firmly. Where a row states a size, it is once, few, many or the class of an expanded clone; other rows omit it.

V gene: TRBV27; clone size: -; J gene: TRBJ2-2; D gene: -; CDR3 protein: CASMPRRGTGELFF; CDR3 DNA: TGTGCCAGCATGCCCCGAAGGGGGACCGGGGAGCTGTTTTTT
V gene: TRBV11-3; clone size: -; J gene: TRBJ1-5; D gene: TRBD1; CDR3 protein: CASSSRGTGGNQPQHF; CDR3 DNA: TGTGCCAGCAGCTCTAGGGGGACAGGGGGGAATCAGCCCCAGCATTTT
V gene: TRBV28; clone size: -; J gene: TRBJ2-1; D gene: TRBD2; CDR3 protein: CATALWTSGSGGFF; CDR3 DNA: TGTGCCACCGCGTTGTGGACTAGCGGATCCGGCGGGTTCTTC
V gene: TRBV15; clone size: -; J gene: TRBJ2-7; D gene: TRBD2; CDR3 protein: CATSRASGSGGAYEQYF; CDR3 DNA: TGTGCCACCAGCAGAGCTTCAGGAAGCGGGGGGGCCTACGAGCAGTACTTC
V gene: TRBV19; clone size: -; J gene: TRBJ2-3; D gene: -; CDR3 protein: CASTPGSLTDTQYF; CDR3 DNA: TGTGCCAGTACCCCTGGGAGCCTCACAGATACGCAGTATTTT
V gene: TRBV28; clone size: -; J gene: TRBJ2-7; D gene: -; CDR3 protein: CASSLVAMQYF; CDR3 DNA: TGTGCCAGCAGTTTAGTTGCTATGCAGTACTTC
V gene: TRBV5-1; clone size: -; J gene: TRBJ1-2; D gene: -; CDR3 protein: CASSFGGEGNGYTF; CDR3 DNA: TGCGCCAGCAGCTTTGGCGGGGAAGGGAACGGCTACACCTTC
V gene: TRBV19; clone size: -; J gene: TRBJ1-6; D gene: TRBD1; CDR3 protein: CASSIASYVGQNNSPLHF; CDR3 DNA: TGTGCCAGTAGTATAGCTTCTTACGTGGGACAGAATAATTCACCCCTCCACTTT
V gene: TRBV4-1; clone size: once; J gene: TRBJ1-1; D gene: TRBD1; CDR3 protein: CASSPLNRGKTEAFF; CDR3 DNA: TGCGCCAGCAGCCCACTCAACAGGGGGAAAACTGAAGCTTTCTTT
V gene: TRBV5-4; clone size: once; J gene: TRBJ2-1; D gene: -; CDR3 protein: CASTLDSYNEQFF; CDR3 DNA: TGTGCCAGCACCTTAGACAGTTACAATGAGCAGTTCTTC
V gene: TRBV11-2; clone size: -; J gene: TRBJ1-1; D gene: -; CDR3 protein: CASSLGGGYTEAFF; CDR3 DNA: TGTGCCAGCAGCTTAGGAGGCGGATACACTGAAGCTTTCTTT
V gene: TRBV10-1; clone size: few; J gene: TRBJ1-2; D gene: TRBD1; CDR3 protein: CASRHRGNGYTF; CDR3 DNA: TGCGCCAGCAGACACAGGGGTAACGGCTACACCTTC
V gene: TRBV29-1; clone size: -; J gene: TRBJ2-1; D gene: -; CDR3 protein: CSVEDMTPYNEQFF; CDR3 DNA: TGCAGCGTTGAAGATATGACACCCTACAATGAGCAGTTCTTC
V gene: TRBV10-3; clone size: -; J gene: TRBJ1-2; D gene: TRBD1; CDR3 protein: CAISQTGPNYGYTF; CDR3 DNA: TGTGCCATCAGCCAGACAGGGCCTAACTATGGCTACACCTTC
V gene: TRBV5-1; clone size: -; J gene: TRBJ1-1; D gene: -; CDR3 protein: CASSLGAATAEAFF; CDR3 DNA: TGCGCCAGCAGCTTGGGCGCTGCCACCGCTGAAGCTTTCTTT
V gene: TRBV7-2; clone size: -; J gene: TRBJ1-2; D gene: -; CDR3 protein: CASSLYQGDWGYTF; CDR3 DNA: TGTGCCAGCAGCTTATACCAGGGTGATTGGGGCTACACCTTC
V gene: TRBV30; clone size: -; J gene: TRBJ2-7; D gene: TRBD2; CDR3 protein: CAWTALRSSGVYYEQYF; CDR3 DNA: TGTGCCTGGACCGCTCTTCGGTCTAGCGGGGTATACTACGAGCAGTACTTC
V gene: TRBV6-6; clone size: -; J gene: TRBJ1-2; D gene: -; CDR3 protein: CASTPTGNNYGYTF; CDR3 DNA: TGTGCCAGCACCCCAACCGGGAACAACTATGGCTACACCTTC
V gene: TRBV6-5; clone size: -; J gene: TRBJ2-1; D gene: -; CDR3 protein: CASSYSTFANEQFF; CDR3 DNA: TGTGCCAGCAGTTACTCGACTTTCGCCAATGAGCAGTTCTTC
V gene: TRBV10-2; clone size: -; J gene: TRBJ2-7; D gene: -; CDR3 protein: CASAEYEQYF; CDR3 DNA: TGCGCCAGCGCGGAGTACGAGCAGTACTTC
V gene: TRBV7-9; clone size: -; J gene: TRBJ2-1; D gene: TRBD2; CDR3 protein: CASSLNPSGRAYNEQFF; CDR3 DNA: TGTGCCAGCAGCTTAAACCCTAGCGGGAGGGCCTACAATGAGCAGTTCTTC
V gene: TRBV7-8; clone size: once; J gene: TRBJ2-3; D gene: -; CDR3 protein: CASSLRTAIGTDTQYF; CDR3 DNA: TGTGCCAGCAGCTTGCGGACAGCAATAGGCACAGATACGCAGTATTTT
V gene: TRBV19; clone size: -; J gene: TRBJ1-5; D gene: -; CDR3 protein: CASSRPQRGWNSNQPQHF; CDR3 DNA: TGTGCCAGTAGTAGGCCCCAAAGGGGGTGGAATAGCAATCAGCCCCAGCATTTT
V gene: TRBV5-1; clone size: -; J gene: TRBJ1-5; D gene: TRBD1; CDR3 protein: CASSQGTGDQPQHF; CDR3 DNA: TGCGCCAGCAGCCAGGGGACAGGGGATCAGCCCCAGCATTTT
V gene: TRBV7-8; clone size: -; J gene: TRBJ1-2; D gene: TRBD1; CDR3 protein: CASSPETGGANYGYTF; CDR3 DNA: TGTGCCAGCAGCCCGGAAACAGGGGGCGCTAACTATGGCTACACCTTC
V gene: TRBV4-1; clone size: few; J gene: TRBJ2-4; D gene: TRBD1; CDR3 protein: CASSTGTGLNIQYF; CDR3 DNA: TGCGCCAGCAGCACCGGGACAGGGCTAAACATTCAGTACTTC
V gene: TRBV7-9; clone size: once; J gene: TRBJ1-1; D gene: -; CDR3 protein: CASSLGGQGWGTEAFF; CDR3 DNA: TGTGCCAGCAGCTTAGGAGGGCAGGGGTGGGGGACTGAAGCTTTCTTT
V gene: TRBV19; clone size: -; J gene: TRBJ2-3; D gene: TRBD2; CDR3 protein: CASSSGRSYTDTQYF; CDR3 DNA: TGTGCCAGTAGTAGCGGGAGGTCATACACAGATACGCAGTATTTT
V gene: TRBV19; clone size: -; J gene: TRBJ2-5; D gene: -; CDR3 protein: CASSPWGVQETQYF; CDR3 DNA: TGTGCCAGTAGTCCATGGGGCGTCCAAGAGACCCAGTACTTC
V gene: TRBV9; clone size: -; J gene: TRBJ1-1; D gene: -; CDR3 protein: CASSVGSNAEAFF; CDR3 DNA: TGTGCCAGCAGCGTAGGTAGTAACGCTGAAGCTTTCTTT
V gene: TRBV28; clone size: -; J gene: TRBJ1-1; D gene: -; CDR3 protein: CASSWGGRLRTEAFF; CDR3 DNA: TGTGCCAGCAGTTGGGGAGGGCGGTTGAGGACTGAAGCTTTCTTT
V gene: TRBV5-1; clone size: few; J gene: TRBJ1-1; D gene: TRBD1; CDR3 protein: CASSSGQFDTEAFF; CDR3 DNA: TGCGCCAGCAGCTCGGGACAGTTCGACACTGAAGCTTTCTTT
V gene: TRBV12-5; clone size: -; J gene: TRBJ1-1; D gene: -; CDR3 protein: CASGFLLVGAREGTEAFF; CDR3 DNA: TGTGCTAGTGGTTTTCTTTTGGTGGGGGCCAGGGAGGGCACTGAAGCTTTCTTT
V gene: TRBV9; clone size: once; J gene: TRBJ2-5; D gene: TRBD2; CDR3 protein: CASSVVGSGGAQETQYF; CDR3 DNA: TGTGCCAGCAGCGTAGTTGGTAGCGGGGGGGCCCAAGAGACCCAGTACTTC
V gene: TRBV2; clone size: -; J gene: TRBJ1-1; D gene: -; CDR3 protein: CASSLGVEVNTEAFF; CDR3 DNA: TGTGCCAGCAGCCTGGGTGTAGAGGTGAACACTGAAGCTTTCTTT
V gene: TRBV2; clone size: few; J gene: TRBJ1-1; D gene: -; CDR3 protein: CASNGGVNTEAFF; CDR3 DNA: TGTGCCAGCAACGGGGGGGTGAACACTGAAGCTTTCTTT
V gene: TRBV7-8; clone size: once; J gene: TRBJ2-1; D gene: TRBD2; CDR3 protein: CASSLGLAGYNEQFF; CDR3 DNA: TGTGCCAGCAGCCTTGGACTAGCGGGCTACAATGAGCAGTTCTTC
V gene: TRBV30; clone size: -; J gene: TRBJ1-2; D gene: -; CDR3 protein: CAWSVGLDGYTF; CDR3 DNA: TGTGCCTGGAGTGTGGGGCTGGATGGCTACACCTTC
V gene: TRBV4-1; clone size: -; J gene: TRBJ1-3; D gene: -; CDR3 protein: CASSQGGTPGVHF; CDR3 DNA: TGCGCCAGCAGCCAAGGAGGGACACCCGGAGTGCATTTT
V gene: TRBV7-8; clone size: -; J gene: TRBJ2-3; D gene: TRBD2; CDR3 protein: CASSFFYTGTTHRDTQYF; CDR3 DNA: TGTGCCAGCAGCTTCTTCTACACCGGGACTACCCACCGAGATACGCAGTATTTT
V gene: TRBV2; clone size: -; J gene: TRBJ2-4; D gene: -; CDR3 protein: CASSELSRGARNIQYF; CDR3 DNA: TGTGCCAGCAGTGAGCTCTCAAGGGGCGCGAGAAACATTCAGTACTTC
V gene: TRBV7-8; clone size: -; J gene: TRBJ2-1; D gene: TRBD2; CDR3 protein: CASSTIAGVLYNEQFF; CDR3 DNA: TGTGCCAGCAGCACGATAGCGGGAGTTCTCTACAATGAGCAGTTCTTC
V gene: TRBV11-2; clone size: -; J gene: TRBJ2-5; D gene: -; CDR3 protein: CASSLVLPQETQYF; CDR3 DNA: TGTGCCAGCAGCTTAGTACTACCTCAAGAGACCCAGTACTTC
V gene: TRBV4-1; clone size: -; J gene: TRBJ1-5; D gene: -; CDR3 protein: CASSQNRDNQPQHF; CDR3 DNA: TGCGCCAGCAGCCAAAACAGGGATAATCAGCCCCAGCATTTT
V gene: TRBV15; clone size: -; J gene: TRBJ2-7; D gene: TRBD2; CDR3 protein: CATSRSGLAWEQYF; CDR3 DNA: TGTGCCACCAGCAGATCGGGACTAGCGTGGGAGCAGTACTTC
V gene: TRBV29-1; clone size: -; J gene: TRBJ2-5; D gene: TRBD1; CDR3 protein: CSVRTGGRETQYF; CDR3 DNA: TGCAGCGTAAGGACAGGGGGGAGGGAGACCCAGTACTTC
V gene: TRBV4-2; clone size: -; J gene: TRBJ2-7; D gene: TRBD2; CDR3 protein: CASSQESSGGDYEQYF; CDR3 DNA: TGTGCCAGCAGCCAAGAATCTAGCGGGGGAGATTACGAGCAGTACTTC
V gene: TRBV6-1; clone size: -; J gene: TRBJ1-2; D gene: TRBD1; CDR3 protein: CASSWTGSNYGYTF; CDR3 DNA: TGTGCCAGCAGCTGGACAGGGAGTAACTATGGCTACACCTTC
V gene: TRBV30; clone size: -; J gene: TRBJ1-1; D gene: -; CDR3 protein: CAWSVGRRMNTEAFF; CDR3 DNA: TGTGCCTGGAGTGTAGGGAGGCGCATGAACACTGAAGCTTTCTTT
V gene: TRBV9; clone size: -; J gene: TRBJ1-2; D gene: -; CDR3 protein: CASSGEGVGPVDYGYTF; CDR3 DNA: TGTGCCAGCAGCGGAGAGGGGGTAGGTCCAGTAGACTATGGCTACACCTTC
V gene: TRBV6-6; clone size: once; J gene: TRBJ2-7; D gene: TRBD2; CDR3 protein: CASSYGTSPSYEQYF; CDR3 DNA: TGTGCCAGCAGTTACGGGACTAGCCCCTCCTACGAGCAGTACTTC
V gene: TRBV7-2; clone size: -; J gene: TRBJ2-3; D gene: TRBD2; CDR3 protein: CASSLVAGSTDTQYF; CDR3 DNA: TGTGCCAGCAGCTTGGTAGCGGGTAGCACAGATACGCAGTATTTT
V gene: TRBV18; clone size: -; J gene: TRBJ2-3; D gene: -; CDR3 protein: CASSPLISTDTQYF; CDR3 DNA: TGTGCCAGCTCCCCCCTTATAAGCACAGATACGCAGTATTTT
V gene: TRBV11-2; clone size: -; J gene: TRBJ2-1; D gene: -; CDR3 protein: CASSLESNNEQFF; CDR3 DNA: TGTGCCAGCAGCTTAGAATCTAACAATGAGCAGTTCTTC
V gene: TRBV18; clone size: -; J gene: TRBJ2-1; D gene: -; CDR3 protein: CASSGLDNEQFF; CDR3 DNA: TGTGCCAGCTCGGGACTCGACAATGAGCAGTTCTTC